This T cell receptor beta chain comes out of a study of shared clonotypes between healthy human individuals. Looking at the study overall: Three plates were used per donor for CD4 naive, three for CD4 memory, two for CD8 naive and one for CD8 memory. Study observations and caveats: Several donors shared around 5.1% of their naive CD4 clonotypes.

Study processing details: Junction-only immunoSEQ sequences carried no quality scores, so filtering differed. The assay was immunoSEQ multiplex PCR, and TCRdb's table has in-frame clones only and misses some. Clone size and the V and J calls come from that table; the DNA yielded D and trimming. The table records about 2.3 million clones, more than 80% of them present only once. The CDR3 spans 14 residues. As for this clone: The antigen remains unidentified.

The V call is TRBV12-1, the J call TRBJ2-5; the D segment call TRBD1 is taken from the table without a DNA check. TRBV12-1 is given as a pseudogene. The sequenced sample consisted of naive CD4+ T cells from PBMCs. Subset specified: CD45RA+ positively selected. The receptor was derived from a man younger than 30 in good health. Some clones in this sample may be carry-over from other donors' samples. CDR3 coding DNA: TGTGCCAGCAGCCCCATGGCGACACAAGAGACCCAGTACTTC. Its translation: CASSPMATQETQYF.